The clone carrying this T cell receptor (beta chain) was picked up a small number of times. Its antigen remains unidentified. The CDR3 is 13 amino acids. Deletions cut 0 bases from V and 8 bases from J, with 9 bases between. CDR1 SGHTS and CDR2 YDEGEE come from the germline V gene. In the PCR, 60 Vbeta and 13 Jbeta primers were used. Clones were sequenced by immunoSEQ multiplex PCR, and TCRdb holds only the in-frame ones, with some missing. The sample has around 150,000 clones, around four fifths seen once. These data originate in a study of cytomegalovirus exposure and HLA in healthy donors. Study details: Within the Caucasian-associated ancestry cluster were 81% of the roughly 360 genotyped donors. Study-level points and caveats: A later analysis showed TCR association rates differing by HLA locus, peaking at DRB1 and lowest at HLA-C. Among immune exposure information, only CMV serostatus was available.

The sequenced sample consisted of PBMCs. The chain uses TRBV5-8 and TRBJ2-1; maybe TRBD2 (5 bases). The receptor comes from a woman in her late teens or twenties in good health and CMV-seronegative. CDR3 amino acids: CASSLAEGYEQFF. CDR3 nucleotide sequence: TGTGCCAGCAGCTTGGCCGAGGGCTATGAGCAGTTCTTC.